Below are 24 T cell receptor beta chains sequenced from a single sample in a study of T cells after yellow fever vaccination. MiXCR, run by TCRdb on the 5' RACE reads, gives a single entry per CDR3 protein. The sample includes some 200,000 distinct CDR3 sequences, approximately 3% of them seen just once. The sequences come from CD4+ T cells sorted from PBMCs, collected 10 days after the yellow fever booster vaccination. The receptors come from a man younger than 30 who received the YFV17D yellow fever vaccine.

The chain has TRBV12-3 or TRBV12-4 and TRBJ2-3; either TRBD1 or TRBD2 may fit D (6 bases each). The CDR3 is 14 amino acids. Trimming took 6 bases from V and 5 from J, leaving 15 bases between them. The CDR3 loop is CASRDTGAQDTQYF. The CDR3 DNA sequence: TGTGCCAGCAGAGATACGGGGGCACAAGATACGCAGTATTTT.

This clonotype was found a few times. This chain uses TRBV5-1 with TRBJ2-6; no clear D. The V end was cut by 6 bases, the J end by 0 bases, with 7 bases between. This CDR3 contains 14 residues. The germline V gene has CDR1 SGHRS and CDR2 YFSETQ. CDR3 sequence: CASNYFSGANVLTF. The CDR3 nucleotides are TGCGCCAGCAACTATTTCTCTGGGGCCAACGTCCTGACTTTC. Combining the CDR3 with reference TRBV5-1 and TRBJ2-6 gives the whole variable domain KAGVTQTPRYLIKTRGQQVTLSCSPISGHRSVSWYQQTPGQGLQFLFEYFSETQRNKGNFPGRFSGRQFSNSRSEMNVSTLELGDSALYLCASNYFSGANVLTFGAGSRLTVL.

This clonotype came up many times. The chain couples TRBV5-6 to TRBJ2-7, with D perhaps TRBD1 or TRBD2 (5 bases each). V lost 3 bases and J lost 3, with 16 bases in between. The CDR3 has 15 residues. CDR1 SGHDT and CDR2 YYEEEE come from the germline V gene. The CDR3 region has the DNA TGTGCCAGCAGCTCCGGACCGGGACCCCGCTACGAGCAGTACGTC. Translated: CASSSGPGPRYEQYV.

This clonotype was seen ten or more times. The chain employs TRBV20-1 and TRBJ1-2; D is possibly TRBD1 (6 bases). There are 12 residues in the CDR3. CDR1 and CDR2 from the germline V gene are DFQATT and SNEGSKA (reference sequence). Trimming removed 3 bases at V and 5 bases at J, with 10 bases between. CDR3 residues: CSARGGNYGYTF. The CDR3 DNA reads as TGCAGTGCTAGGGGGGGCAATTATGGCTACACCTTC.

This clonotype was seen many times. The chain uses TRBV28 and TRBJ2-5, with TRBD2 identical over 13 bases. CDR1 is MDHEN, CDR2 SYDVKM, per germline. The CDR3 contains 15 residues. J gave up 4 bases and V 2 bases, and 1 base lay outside the gene matches. The CDR3 loop is CASSLTSGGAETQYF. The CDR3 coding sequence is TGTGCCAGCAGTTTAACTAGCGGGGGGGCAGAGACCCAGTACTTC. Looking up the rest from reference TRBV28 and TRBJ2-5 gives the full variable domain: DVKVTQSSRYLVKRTGEKVFLECVQDMDHENMFWYRQDPGLGLRLIYFSYDVKMKEKGDIPEGYSVSREKKERFSLILESASTNQTSMYLCASSLTSGGAETQYFGPGTRLLVL.

The chain uses TRBV5-4 and TRBJ2-3, with a tentative D call TRBD1 (6 bases). CDR1 is SGHNT and CDR2 is YYREEE in the germline V gene (reference sequence). The CDR3 is made up of 15 amino acids. Between the trimmed V and J ends, which lost 0 bases and 2 bases, there was a span of 10 bases. The CDR3 region is CASSLGGRDTDTQYF. In DNA, the CDR3 is TGTGCCAGCAGCTTGGGGGGGCGAGACACAGATACGCAGTATTTT.

This clonotype was observed at least ten times. The chain's CDR3 is CASGPGASNYGYTF. CDR3 sequence (DNA): TGCGCCAGCGGACCAGGGGCCTCGAACTATGGCTACACCTTC. V usage is TRBV5-1 and J usage is TRBJ1-2; tentatively, D is TRBD1 (6 bases). Germline CDR1 SGHRS, CDR2 YFSETQ. The CDR3 contains 14 residues. V was shortened by 7 bases and J by 2 bases, with 15 bases between the two germline ends.

This clonotype has ten or more counts. The chain uses TRBV7-9 and TRBJ1-2, with 7 nucleotides matching TRBD1. Losses at the gene ends were 3 bases for V and 7 bases for J; bases not matched to a gene: 8. The CDR3 extends over 14 amino acids. Germline CDR1 and CDR2: SEHNR and FQNEAQ (reference sequence). For the CDR3, the DNA is TGTGCCAGCAGCTTTCAGGGGGATCGTTCTGGCTACACCTTC. Encoded protein: CASSFQGDRSGYTF. Filled out from reference TRBV7-9 and TRBJ1-2, the complete variable domain reads DTGVSQNPRHKITKRGQNVTFRCDPISEHNRLYWYRQTLGQGPEFLTYFQNEAQLEKSRLLSDRFSAERPKGSFSTLEIQRTEQGDSAMYLCASSFQGDRSGYTFGSGTRLTVV.

At least ten counts were recorded for this clonotype. V and J are TRBV5-1 and TRBJ1-1; 11 bases are shared with TRBD1. The germline CDR1 and CDR2 sequences are SGHRS and YFSETQ. There are 15 residues in the CDR3. With V trimmed by 4 bases and J by 3 bases, 5 bases remained unmatched. The CDR3: CASSRSDRGHTEAFF. The CDR3 DNA is TGCGCCAGCAGCAGATCGGACAGGGGGCACACTGAAGCTTTCTTT.

This clonotype was seen only a few times. This sequence joins TRBV9 and TRBJ1-6; 8 bases agree with TRBD1. With V trimmed by 2 bases and J by 5 bases, 12 bases remained unmatched. The germline V gene has CDR1 SGDLS and CDR2 YYNGEE. The CDR3 spans 18 residues. CDR3 in amino acids: CASSVGQGALSDNSPLHF. The CDR3 bases are TGTGCCAGCAGCGTCGGACAGGGTGCATTATCAGATAATTCACCCCTCCACTTT.

The V and J genes are TRBV19 and TRBJ1-5; 8 nucleotides line up with TRBD1. This CDR3 region has 15 residues. Germline V gives CDR1 LNHDA, CDR2 SQIVND (reference sequence). J lost 5 bases, V lost 4 bases, and 7 bases had no gene match. CDR3 nucleotides: TGTGCCAGTAGTAAGGCAGGGGGCCTGGATCAGCCCCAGCATTTT. Amino acids: CASSKAGGLDQPQHF.

The V call is TRBV7-2, the J call TRBJ2-1, with D possibly called TRBD1 or TRBD2 (7 bases each). Trimming cost V 11 bases and J 2 bases, with 19 bases left between them. Per germline, CDR1 SGHTA and CDR2 FQGNSA. The CDR3 extends over 15 amino acids. The CDR3 protein is CAGSQGGATYNEQFF. The DNA for the CDR3 is TGTGCCGGGTCTCAGGGGGGGGCCACCTACAATGAGCAGTTCTTC.

This clonotype has ten or more counts. The genes are TRBV6-5 and TRBJ1-5; D gene unclear. Germline CDR1 MNHEY, CDR2 SVGAGI. The CDR3 is made up of 13 amino acids. V shed 2 bases and J shed 4 bases, with 6 bases lying between them. CDR3 bases: TGTGCCAGCAGTTACGTCCAGAATCAGCCCCAGCATTTT. Translation gives CASSYVQNQPQHF.

This clonotype has a count of ten or more. The chain joins TRBV28 to TRBJ2-3; 15 bases are shared with TRBD2. The V segment lost 4 bases and the J segment 5 bases; nucleotides outside the gene matches: 13. Germline values: CDR1 MDHEN, CDR2 SYDVKM. This CDR3 is 19 amino acids long. This chain's CDR3 is CASSSPSGLAGGPEDTQYF. The CDR3, as DNA: TGTGCCAGCAGTTCACCCTCTGGACTAGCGGGGGGGCCCGAAGATACGCAGTATTTT. Complete variable domain (other parts from reference TRBV28 and TRBJ2-3): DVKVTQSSRYLVKRTGEKVFLECVQDMDHENMFWYRQDPGLGLRLIYFSYDVKMKEKGDIPEGYSVSREKKERFSLILESASTNQTSMYLCASSSPSGLAGGPEDTQYFGPGTRLTVL.

This clonotype was seen repeatedly, ten times or more. The genes are TRBV5-1 and TRBJ1-1, with TRBD1 identical over 11 bases. Germline V gene sequence: CDR1 SGHRS, CDR2 YFSETQ. The CDR3 extends over 15 amino acids. Trimming cost V 2 bases and J 6 bases; bases outside gene matches: 6. The CDR3 coding sequence is TGCGCCAGCAGCTTCGGGACAGGGGGGATCTCTGAAGCTTTCTTT. This encodes CASSFGTGGISEAFF.

This clonotype was recorded at least ten times. V is TRBV4-3 and J is TRBJ1-3, with D unclear. This CDR3 region has 16 residues. Trimming stripped 0 bases from V and 1 base from J, with 10 bases between. Germline V CDR1 and CDR2: LGHNA, YSLEER. The CDR3 DNA reads TGCGCCAGCAGCCAAGAGGAAGGCAGATCTGGAAACACCATATATTTT. Amino acids: CASSQEEGRSGNTIYF.

This clonotype turned up a few times. This chain connects TRBV5-5 to TRBJ1-2, with unresolved D. The CDR3 is 14 residues long. The ends were cut back, 4 bases at V and 6 bases at J, with 16 bases in the middle. Germline assignment: CDR1 SGHKS and CDR2 YYEKEE (reference sequence). CDR3 DNA: TGTGCCAGCAGCCCTTTGGGCGGCCGGGATGGCTACACCTTC. Encoded protein: CASSPLGGRDGYTF.

There are many counts of this clonotype. The chain couples TRBV20-1 to TRBJ1-6; D not certain. Between the trimmed V and J ends, which lost 6 bases and 5 bases, there was a span of 17 bases. CDR3 length: 15 amino acids. The germline CDR1 and CDR2 sequences are DFQATT and SNEGSKA (reference sequence). DNA for the CDR3: TGCAGTGCCTTAAGTCCCCTAGGCGATAATTCACCCCTCCACTTT. Translation: CSALSPLGDNSPLHF.

This clonotype was counted many times. The rearrangement joins TRBV7-2 to TRBJ1-3; D may be TRBD1 (6 bases). Trimming shortened V by 8 bases and J by 4 bases, and 18 bases separated the two germline ends. This CDR3 is built from 15 residues. CDR1 and CDR2 (germline): SGHTA, FQGNSA. The CDR3 DNA sequence: TGTGCCAGCGCCACAGGGATCAATACCGGAAACACCATATATTTT. Amino acid sequence: CASATGINTGNTIYF.

This clonotype was observed a handful of times. The chain recombines TRBV5-1 with TRBJ1-2; D is possibly TRBD1 (5 bases). Trimming left V 0 bases short and J 2 bases short, with 8 bases between. Germline V gene sequence: CDR1 SGHRS, CDR2 YFSETQ. CDR3 length equals 14 residues. In DNA, the CDR3 is TGCGCCAGCAGCTTGGATCCAGGGAACTATGGCTACACCTTC. This gives the protein CASSLDPGNYGYTF.

The gene calls are TRBV5-4 and TRBJ2-1; weak D call: TRBD1 (6 bases). CDR3 length: 17 residues. CDR1 and CDR2 from the germline V gene are SGHNT and YYREEE (reference sequence). V lost 1 base to trimming and J lost 0 bases, with 14 bases between them. The CDR3 spells CASSLYAGASSYNEQFF. DNA for the CDR3: TGTGCCAGCAGCTTGTATGCAGGGGCAAGCTCCTACAATGAGCAGTTCTTC.

The table lists this clonotype with a few counts. This chain links TRBV13 with TRBJ1-2; TRBD1 aligns across 8 bases. The CDR3 consists of 13 residues. CDR1 and CDR2 (germline): PRHDT, FYEKMQ (reference sequence). Trimming removed 5 bases from V and 8 bases from J; junction bases left unmatched: 7. DNA of the CDR3: TGTGCCAGCAGCACGGGACAGGAGGAAGGCTACACCTTC. This translates into CASSTGQEEGYTF.

This clonotype was seen only a few times. This CDR3 is CASSLEAFGYTF. As DNA, the CDR3 is TGTGCCAGCAGCTTAGAGGCCTTTGGCTACACCTTC. The chain carries TRBV7-9 and TRBJ1-2; no definite D call. Germline V CDR1 and CDR2: SEHNR, FQNEAQ (reference sequence). V lost 1 base and J 7 bases, leaving 7 bases between the germline ends. This CDR3 is 12 amino acids long.

This clonotype was detected ten times or more. The J gene is TRBJ1-1, the V gene TRBV11-2; 11 nucleotides align to TRBD1. The CDR3 is 17 amino acids. Germline V gene data show CDR1 as SGHAT and CDR2 as FQNNGV. Trimming removed 5 bases from V and 2 bases from J; junction bases left unmatched: 10. The CDR3, as DNA: TGTGCCAGCAGCCCAGACCGGGACAGGGGGATCAACACTGAAGCTTTCTTT. Translated: CASSPDRDRGINTEAFF.